Included here is one T cell receptor beta chain sequence, with context. The germline CDR1 and CDR2 sequences are MGHRA and YSYEKL. With V trimmed by 4 bases and J by 6 bases, 12 bases remained unmatched. This CDR3 spans 17 amino acids. The entry originates in a study of blood T cell repertoires in COVID-19. Assay: immunoSEQ multiplex PCR; the TCRdb copy retains only in-frame clones and omits some. This table has 250,000 or so clones, less than 95% appearing once. The TCR comes from a man aged 40-50 years who had been exposed to COVID-19. Sequenced: PBMCs or T cells enriched from blood (not recorded which). This chain uses TRBV4-1 with TRBJ2-1, with 10 positions matching TRBD2. The CDR3 nucleotides read TGCGCCAGCAGCCCTAGGGTCGGTCTAGCGGGAGCCAATGAGCAGTTCTTC. As protein: CASSPRVGLAGANEQFF.